This entry features one TCR beta chain sequence. This entry comes from a study of blood T cell repertoires in COVID-19. Turning to the study itself: Samples taken during acute and convalescent COVID-19 were collected in the United States, Italy and Spain. The cDNA or gDNA used as material had been derived from T cells, B-cell-depleted T cells, or PBMCs.

Data came from immunoSEQ multiplex PCR; TCRdb stores just in-frame clones and leaves some out. This sample yields about 110,000 clones, of which 85% to 90% are seen a single time; roughly 30% belongs to the top ten. The ends lost 4 bases at V and 2 bases at J; junction bases unmatched: 5. In germline, CDR1 is SGDLS, CDR2 YYNGEE. CDR3 length: 14 amino acids. Sequences were obtained from peripheral blood. This sequence was found in a woman of 80 years or more with acute or convalescent COVID-19. The V and J genes are TRBV9 and TRBJ2-5; 7 nucleotides align to TRBD1. As DNA, the CDR3 is TGTGCCAGCAGCACCTTGACAGGGCAAGAGACCCAGTACTTC. Translating it yields CASSTLTGQETQYF.